What follows are 25 T cell receptor beta chains derived from one specimen sequenced in a study of blood T cells in healthy people across ages (dated by TCRdb to the mid-2010s). Library creation used 5' RACE. Reads for this sample came from an Illumina HiSeq 2500. The second PCR ran for about 6 to 12 cycles and used a J-beta primer mix along with a sample-barcoded 5' primer. TCRdb ran its own pipeline on the public reads, namely fastp trimming at Q25 and MiXCR clone calling, and kept in-frame beta chains. One record per CDR3 amino acid sequence lists the most common genes and DNA. This sample holds about 1.4 million distinct CDR3 sequences; 59% were observed only once. The leading ten clones occupy 5% to 7% of the sample. Sequenced input: blood. Receptors were obtained from a man aged 18 to 29 in good health.

J is TRBJ1-2 and V is TRBV28; D is unresolved. CDR3 length: 13 amino acids. Germline CDR1 MDHEN, CDR2 SYDVKM. Trimming shortened V by 7 bases and J by 2 bases, and 11 bases separated the two germline ends. The CDR3 spells CASKRPGNYGYTF. The DNA of the CDR3 is TGTGCCAGCAAGAGGCCCGGGAACTATGGCTACACCTTC.

The chain is built from TRBV4-1 and TRBJ1-2; D might be TRBD1 (6 bases). Trimming took off 1 base at V and 6 bases at J, with 18 bases between the two ends. Per germline, CDR1 MGHRA and CDR2 YSYEKL. The CDR3 has 16 residues. The CDR3 loop is CASSQVEGGTLNGYTF. The CDR3 region has the DNA TGCGCCAGCAGCCAAGTGGAGGGGGGGACACTAAATGGCTACACCTTC.

CDR3 in amino acids: CASSLLGEGMNTEAFF. The DNA for the CDR3 is TGTGCCAGCAGTCTACTCGGGGAGGGTATGAACACTGAAGCTTTCTTT. The rearrangement links TRBV28 to TRBJ1-1, with D hard to call. This CDR3 has 16 amino acids. Germline CDR1 is MDHEN and CDR2 is SYDVKM. Trimming left V 5 bases short and J 0 bases short, with 16 bases between.

This clonotype was seen only once. The chain couples TRBV20-1 to TRBJ1-2; 7 bases are a match to TRBD1. The junction had 7 bases not matched to a gene; V was cut back by 3 bases and J by 0 bases. Germline CDR1 reads DFQATT; CDR2 reads SNEGSKA (reference sequence). CDR3 length equals 15 residues. CDR3 loop: CSASQGGAANYGYTF. The CDR3 DNA reads TGCAGTGCTAGCCAGGGGGGGGCAGCTAACTATGGCTACACCTTC.

In regard to this clonotype: The junction differs from germline at one of its ends, possibly a read error. V and J are TRBV6-1 and TRBJ1-5; a weak D match, TRBD1 (5 bases). This CDR3 spans 14 amino acids. Germline values: CDR1 MNHNS, CDR2 SASEGT. The CDR3 coding sequence is TGTGCCAGTAGTGGTTCAGGGAACAATCAGCCCCAGCATTTT. It codes for CASSGSGNNQPQHF.

The chain uses TRBV4-1 and TRBJ2-1, with D maybe TRBD2 (6 bases). Per germline, CDR1 MGHRA and CDR2 YSYEKL. V shed 0 bases and J shed 7 bases, with 10 bases lying between them. The CDR3 is made up of 14 amino acids. The CDR3 nucleotides are TGCGCCAGCAGCCAAGAAATAGCGGTTAATGAGCAGTTCTTC. Encoded protein: CASSQEIAVNEQFF.

J is TRBJ2-7 and V is TRBV2; 8 bases fit TRBD2. The CDR3 consists of 15 residues. J was trimmed by 0 bases and V by 6 bases; bases with no gene match: 7. Germline-derived CDR1 and CDR2 are SNHLY and FYNNEI. CDR3: CASSSAGESSYEQYF. DNA for the CDR3: TGTGCCAGCAGCTCAGCGGGGGAAAGCTCCTACGAGCAGTACTTC.

This CDR3 reads CASSVGGANTQYF. The CDR3 region has the DNA TGTGCCAGCAGTGTTGGAGGGGCAAATACGCAGTATTTT. J is TRBJ2-3 and V is TRBV6-2 or TRBV6-3; D might be TRBD2 (6 bases). CDR1 is MNHEY and CDR2 is SVGEGT in the germline V gene. There are 13 residues in the CDR3. Trimming took 5 bases from V and 7 from J, leaving 13 bases between them.

A few counts support this clonotype. The chain recombines TRBV29-1 with TRBJ2-5, with D possibly matching TRBD2 (6 bases). V was trimmed by 6 bases and J by 3 bases, leaving 14 bases between them. The CDR3 covers 13 residues. The germline CDR1 and CDR2 sequences are SQVTM and ANQGSEA. This CDR3 reads CSVGRGLEETQYF. CDR3 coding DNA: TGCAGCGTCGGGCGGGGACTCGAAGAGACCCAGTACTTC.

This chain uses TRBV15 with TRBJ2-4, with 11 bases matching TRBD1. Unmatched junction bases numbered 7, after V lost 2 bases and J lost 4 bases. Germline V gene lookup returns CDR1 LNHNV and CDR2 YYDKDF (reference sequence). The CDR3 runs 17 residues. CDR3 sequence reads: CATSRPGQGARKNIQYF. The CDR3 bases are TGTGCCACCAGCAGACCTGGACAGGGGGCAAGGAAAAACATTCAGTACTTC. Full variable domain (rest looked up from reference TRBV15 and TRBJ2-4): DAMVIQNPRYQVTQFGKPVTLSCSQTLNHNVMYWYQQKSSQAPKLLFHYYDKDFNNEADTPDNFQSRRPNTSFCFLDIRSPGLGDTAMYLCATSRPGQGARKNIQYFGAGTRLSVL.

For the CDR3, the DNA is TGTGCCACCAGTGATTCGGGGATCGGGCGGACCGGGGAGCTGTTTTTT. Translating it yields CATSDSGIGRTGELFF. The V and J genes are TRBV24-1 and TRBJ2-2, with D possibly being TRBD2 (5 bases). The length of the CDR3 is 16 residues. Germline-derived CDR1 and CDR2 are KGHDR and SFDVKD. V lost 2 bases and J 5 bases, leaving 14 bases between the germline ends.

This chain joins TRBV4-1 and TRBJ2-1; maybe TRBD1 (6 bases). CDR1 MGHRA and CDR2 YSYEKL come from the germline V gene. Trimming pared 2 bases from V and 7 bases from J, leaving 9 bases between. There are 13 residues in the CDR3. The CDR3 sequence: CASSQKGGNEQFF. In DNA, the CDR3 is TGCGCCAGCAGCCAAAAAGGGGGTAATGAGCAGTTCTTC.

V and J are TRBV20-1 and TRBJ2-1; D possibly corresponds to TRBD2 (6 bases). Deletions cut 3 bases from V and 5 bases from J, with 14 bases between. Germline CDR1 is DFQATT and CDR2 is SNEGSKA (reference sequence). The CDR3 totals 14 residues. This CDR3 is CSASPWEVNNEQFF. CDR3 nucleotide sequence: TGCAGTGCTAGTCCATGGGAGGTCAACAATGAGCAGTTCTTC.

This sequence joins TRBV27 and TRBJ2-4, with 7 bases fitting TRBD1. Near its end, the DNA agrees better with TRBJ2-7, so the J call may be wrong. The CDR3 is made up of 15 amino acids. Germline CDR1 reads MNHEY; CDR2 reads SMNVEV (reference sequence). Here the CDR3 DNA reads TGTGCCAGCAGAGAGGGGACAGAGAAACTCTACGAGCAGTACTTC. This sequence encodes CASREGTEKLYEQYF.

The V gene is TRBV3-1, the J gene TRBJ2-1; no firm D call. CDR3 length: 12 residues. With 1 base removed from V and 10 bases from J, the gap between germline ends came to 8 bases. Germline CDR1 is LGHDT and CDR2 is YNNKEL (reference sequence). In nucleotides, the CDR3 is TGTGCCAGCAGCCAAGGCCCTAGGGAGCAGTTCTTC. Protein sequence: CASSQGPREQFF.

V and J are TRBV2 and TRBJ2-1, with 10 bases identical to TRBD2. The J call is in doubt because the DNA end fits TRBJ2-7 better. Germline V gene lookup returns CDR1 SNHLY and CDR2 FYNNEI. CDR3 length: 15 residues. As DNA, the CDR3 is TGTGCCAGCGGCAGCGGGAGGGGGAATTACAATGAGCAGTACTTC. As protein: CASGSGRGNYNEQYF.

This clonotype came up a few times. The chain uses TRBV20-1 and TRBJ2-3, with D hard to call. This CDR3 has 11 amino acids. Trimming took 5 bases from V and 7 from J, leaving 10 bases between them. Germline-derived CDR1 and CDR2 are DFQATT and SNEGSKA (reference sequence). The CDR3 sequence: CSAESGNTQYF. CDR3 DNA sequence: TGCAGTGCTGAGAGTGGGAATACGCAGTATTTT.

In its sample, this clonotype was seen a few times. One end of the junction fails to match germline, which may point to a read error. The CDR3 sequence is CSARDILAGPNQPQHF. CDR3 in DNA: TGTAGTGCTAGAGATATCCTCGCAGGGCCCAATCAGCCCCAGCATTTT. The chain links TRBV20-1 to TRBJ1-5; D perhaps matches TRBD1 (5 bases). The CDR3 is 16 residues long. Germline V gene data show CDR1 as DFQATT and CDR2 as SNEGSKA (reference sequence).

The V gene is TRBV4-3, the J gene TRBJ2-7; D unclear. The germline gives CDR1 LGHNA, CDR2 YSLEER. The CDR3 sequence is 16 residues long. Between the trimmed V and J ends, which lost 0 bases and 3 bases, there was a span of 15 bases. The CDR3 loop reads CASSQDVARAFYEQYF. CDR3 bases: TGCGCCAGCAGCCAAGATGTAGCCCGAGCCTTCTACGAGCAGTACTTC.

Only a few counts were recorded for this clonotype. The CDR3 loop reads CSTRDREFDEQYF. The CDR3 DNA is TGCAGCACACGGGACAGGGAATTCGACGAGCAGTACTTC. The rearrangement links TRBV29-1 to TRBJ2-7, with 9 bases matching TRBD1. Trimming cost V 8 bases and J 5 bases; bases outside gene matches: 10. This CDR3 has 13 amino acids. CDR1 is SQVTM, CDR2 ANQGSEA, per germline.

This clonotype has a single count. This rearrangement joins TRBV29-1 to TRBJ1-4; D is uncertain. The V and J ends lost 6 bases and 14 bases respectively, with 25 bases between them. This CDR3 spans 14 amino acids. The germline CDR1 and CDR2 sequences are SQVTM and ANQGSEA. The CDR3 spells CSVLVGGSLGDLFF. CDR3 in DNA: TGCAGCGTCCTTGTGGGAGGCAGCTTGGGTGATCTGTTTTTT.

The table lists this clonotype with a few counts. J is TRBJ1-1 and V is TRBV10-3; TRBD1 is a possible D gene (5 bases). The V gene lost 4 bases and the J gene lost 1 base, with 7 bases spanning the gap. Per the germline V gene, CDR1 is ENHRY and CDR2 is SYGVKD. This CDR3 contains 13 residues. CDR3 region: CAISAGENTEAFF. The DNA for the CDR3 is TGTGCCATCAGTGCGGGGGAGAACACTGAAGCTTTCTTT.

A few counts support this clonotype. The rearrangement uses TRBV6-1 and TRBJ1-6; D perhaps matches TRBD1 (6 bases). CDR1 and CDR2 from the germline V gene are MNHNS and SASEGT. This CDR3 has 14 residues. Trimming removed 7 bases at V and 10 bases at J, with 17 bases between. CDR3 bases: TGTGCCAGCAAGGGGGGCAGGGAGGCATCACCCCTCCACTTT. As protein: CASKGGREASPLHF.

The J gene is TRBJ2-5, the V gene TRBV20-1; 9 positions agree with TRBD1. The DNA end is a closer match to TRBJ2-7, so the J assignment may be wrong. CDR3 length: 18 residues. The germline V gene encodes CDR1 DFQATT and CDR2 SNEGSKA (reference sequence). The CDR3 loop reads CSARDLDLWPGQGNEQYF. CDR3 bases: TGCAGTGCTAGAGATCTGGACCTCTGGCCGGGACAGGGAAACGAGCAGTACTTC.

This clonotype was found a few times. The chain combines TRBV28 with TRBJ2-5; 12 nucleotides align to TRBD2. The CDR3 runs 15 residues. Germline values: CDR1 MDHEN, CDR2 SYDVKM. Trimming removed 3 bases from V and 5 bases from J; junction bases left unmatched: 4. The CDR3 bases are TGTGCCAGCAGTTTTCCGGGACTAGCGGGTGAGACCCAGTACTTC. Amino acids: CASSFPGLAGETQYF.